These 8 T cell receptor beta chains originate from one sample sequenced in a study of cytomegalovirus exposure and HLA in healthy donors. Data came from immunoSEQ multiplex PCR; TCRdb stores just in-frame clones and leaves some out. The table has about 360,000 clones, just over 85% seen once; the top ten hold 0.83%. Sequencing was carried out using PBMCs. These receptors all stem from a woman aged 18-29 years in good health and CMV-seronegative.

This clone was recorded a few times. The chain employs TRBV5-1 and TRBJ2-7; D call uncertain. In germline, CDR1 is SGHRS, CDR2 YFSETQ. The CDR3 is made up of 13 amino acids. Trimming took off 0 bases at V and 3 bases at J, with 7 bases between the two ends. The CDR3 DNA reads TGCGCCAGCAGCTTGGATCAGGACTACGAGCAGTACTTC. Translation gives CASSLDQDYEQYF.

The chain recombines TRBV5-4 with TRBJ1-2; 8 bases map to TRBD1. CDR1 and CDR2 from the germline V gene are SGHNT and YYREEE (reference sequence). The CDR3 extends over 15 amino acids. After removal of 0 bases from V and 4 bases from J, the junction contained 5 bases not matched to a gene. CDR3 sequence: CASSLDPGQVYGYTF. The CDR3 region has the DNA TGTGCCAGCAGCTTGGATCCGGGACAGGTCTATGGCTACACCTTC.

The CDR3 loop is CASSLGGTSGRLHEQFF. The CDR3 nucleotides are TGTGCCAGCAGCTTGGGTGGGACTAGCGGGAGGCTACATGAGCAGTTCTTC. The genes are TRBV5-4 and TRBJ2-1, with 15 bases matching TRBD2. CDR1 is SGHNT and CDR2 is YYREEE in the germline V gene (reference sequence). J gave up 8 bases and V 0 bases, and 6 bases lay outside the gene matches. The CDR3 loop spans 17 amino acids.

The chain employs TRBV18 and TRBJ2-7; TRBD2 is a possible D gene (5 bases). The V end lost 3 bases, the J end lost 2 bases, and 14 bases lay between the germline ends. Germline CDR1 KGHSH, CDR2 LQKENI. This CDR3 has 15 amino acids. The CDR3 DNA reads TGTGCCAGCTCACCTGGAGGCCGTATTCCCTACGAGCAGTACTTC. It codes for CASSPGGRIPYEQYF.

A single count supports this clone. The chain is built from TRBV27 and TRBJ2-2, with 7 bases matching TRBD2. J lost 0 bases, V lost 2 bases, and 0 bases had no gene match. The CDR3 sequence is 15 residues long. Germline V CDR1 and CDR2: MNHEY, SMNVEV (reference sequence). CDR3 region: CASSLAGANTGELFF. CDR3 coding DNA: TGTGCCAGCAGTTTAGCGGGGGCGAACACCGGGGAGCTGTTTTTT.

The rearrangement uses TRBV10-3 and TRBJ1-5; 10 nucleotides align to TRBD1. The CDR3 contains 17 residues. CDR1 and CDR2 (germline): ENHRY, SYGVKD. V lost 5 bases and J lost 5; bases outside the gene matches: 12. Written as DNA, the CDR3 is TGTGCCATCAGTAACAAGGACAGGGGGGGACGTCATCAGCCCCAGCATTTT. Translating it yields CAISNKDRGGRHQPQHF.

The V call is TRBV6-1, the J call TRBJ2-7; 13 bases map to TRBD2. Germline CDR1 is MNHNS and CDR2 is SASEGT. V dropped 3 bases and J dropped 0; count of bases not matched to a gene: 14. CDR3 length equals 20 residues. Here the CDR3 DNA reads TGTGCCAGCAGTGATGTTGGGAGACTAGCGGGGGGCTGGTTCTCCTACGAGCAGTACTTC. Encoded protein: CASSDVGRLAGGWFSYEQYF.

V usage is TRBV11-2 and J usage is TRBJ2-3, with 10 bases aligning to TRBD2. Per the germline V gene, CDR1 is SGHAT and CDR2 is FQNNGV. The J segment lost 4 bases and the V segment lost 1 base, leaving 8 bases of the junction unmatched. The CDR3 covers 17 residues. Here the CDR3 reads CASSLVVSSGSSDTQYF. The DNA of the CDR3 is TGTGCCAGCAGCTTAGTGGTTTCTAGCGGGAGTTCAGATACGCAGTATTTT.